The 14 T cell receptor beta chains below were found in one sample sequenced in a study of OX40 agonist ivuxolimab in advanced cancers. Sequencing used immunoSEQ multiplex PCR; TCRdb keeps in-frame clones, though not all of them. In the table there are around 77,000 clones, about 90% of which are singletons. Sequencing was performed on CD4+ or CD8+ T cells sorted from blood, taken in a trial of the OX40 agonist ivuxolimab. The receptors here all came from an adult with an advanced solid tumor such as melanoma, head and neck, liver or kidney cancer.

V and J are TRBV5-6 and TRBJ1-6; D remains ambiguous. Germline V CDR1 and CDR2: SGHDT, YYEEEE. Trimming pared 1 base from V and 2 bases from J, leaving 7 bases between. The CDR3 is made up of 15 amino acids. The CDR3 nucleotides are TGTGCCAGCAGCTTGCCCGTCACCTATAATTCACCCCTCCACTTT. Translating it yields CASSLPVTYNSPLHF.

The chain carries TRBV19 and TRBJ1-1; 7 positions agree with TRBD1. The junction had 5 bases not matched to a gene; V was cut back by 6 bases and J by 7 bases. The germline gives CDR1 LNHDA, CDR2 SQIVND (reference sequence). The CDR3 runs to 12 residues. Here the CDR3 reads CASRPGGYEAFF. The CDR3 coding sequence is TGTGCCAGTAGGCCAGGGGGGTATGAAGCTTTCTTT. The whole variable domain, remainder taken from reference TRBV19 and TRBJ1-1, is DGGITQSPKYLFRKEGQNVTLSCEQNLNHDAMYWYRQDPGQGLRLIYYSQIVNDFQKGDIAEGYSVSREKKESFPLTVTSAQKNPTAFYLCASRPGGYEAFFGQGTRLTVV.

This clone was observed once. CDR3 DNA: TGTGCCAGCAGTTTATCATCAGGGTACGAGCAGTACTTC. The encoded protein is CASSLSSGYEQYF. This chain links TRBV27 with TRBJ2-7, with D possibly being TRBD1 (5 bases). CDR1 MNHEY and CDR2 SMNVEV come from the germline V gene (reference sequence). The CDR3 has 13 amino acids. V was shortened by 0 bases and J by 4 bases, with 7 bases between the two germline ends.

The chain combines TRBV7-6 with TRBJ2-1, with D perhaps given as TRBD1 or TRBD2 (5 bases each). The germline CDR1 and CDR2 sequences are SGHVS and FNYEAQ. Trimming removed 1 base from V and 0 bases from J, with 7 bases in between. CDR3 length: 15 residues. CDR3 DNA sequence: TGTGCCAGCAGCTTAGGTGGGGGCTCCTACAATGAGCAGTTCTTC. Protein: CASSLGGGSYNEQFF.

The chain links TRBV5-1 to TRBJ2-5; TRBD1 or TRBD2 may be the D gene (5 bases each). Germline CDR1 SGHRS, CDR2 YFSETQ. Trimming took 4 bases from V and 2 from J, leaving 15 bases between them. The CDR3 covers 15 residues. CDR3 DNA: TGCGCCAGCAGCGTGGGGTGGGGGATGCAAGAGACCCAGTACTTC. It specifies CASSVGWGMQETQYF.

The genes are TRBV11-1 and TRBJ1-4; possibly TRBD1 for D (5 bases). The germline V and J ends were trimmed by 0 bases and 8 bases, with 16 bases remaining between them. Germline-derived CDR1 and CDR2 are SGHAT and FQDESV (reference sequence). The CDR3 has 16 residues. In nucleotides, the CDR3 is TGTGCCAGCAGCTTAGCCGCCGGGACCGCTTGGGAAAAACTGTTTTTT. This codes for CASSLAAGTAWEKLFF.

J is TRBJ1-1 and V is TRBV14; D is uncertain. The CDR3 is 11 residues long. Germline loops: CDR1 SGHDN, CDR2 FVKESK. The V end lost 1 base, the J end lost 5 bases, and 2 bases lay between the germline ends. CDR3 amino acids: CASSQVTEAFF. The CDR3 DNA reads TGTGCCAGCAGCCAAGTTACTGAAGCTTTCTTT.

The gene calls are TRBV10-3 and TRBJ1-1; D may be TRBD1 (6 bases). CDR3 length equals 13 residues. V lost 3 bases and J 5 bases, leaving 10 bases between the germline ends. CDR1 is ENHRY and CDR2 is SYGVKD in the germline V gene. In DNA, the CDR3 is TGTGCCATCAGTGACCTCGGACAGACTGAAGCTTTCTTT. It encodes CAISDLGQTEAFF.

The rearrangement uses TRBV7-9 and TRBJ2-2; maybe TRBD2 (5 bases). Trimming stripped 3 bases from V and 8 bases from J, with 16 bases between. Germline assignment: CDR1 SEHNR and CDR2 FQNEAQ (reference sequence). This CDR3 has 15 residues. The CDR3 sequence is CASSFVGPPGGELFF. The CDR3, as DNA: TGTGCCAGCAGCTTCGTAGGTCCCCCGGGGGGGGAGCTGTTTTTT.

The chain uses TRBV28 and TRBJ1-5, with D hard to call. Trimming removed 5 bases at V and 0 bases at J, with 8 bases between. CDR1 is MDHEN, CDR2 SYDVKM, per germline. CDR3 size: 14 residues. As DNA, the CDR3 is TGTGCCAGCAGTCCCCTTTATAGCAATCAGCCCCAGCATTTT. Protein product: CASSPLYSNQPQHF. Full variable domain (missing parts from reference TRBV28 and TRBJ1-5): DVKVTQSSRYLVKRTGEKVFLECVQDMDHENMFWYRQDPGLGLRLIYFSYDVKMKEKGDIPEGYSVSREKKERFSLILESASTNQTSMYLCASSPLYSNQPQHFGDGTRLSIL.

The chain combines TRBV4-3 with TRBJ1-2; weak D call: TRBD1 (5 bases). V gave up 1 base and J gave up 8 bases, with 17 bases separating them. From germline, CDR1 is LGHNA and CDR2 YSLEER. The CDR3 is 15 residues long. The CDR3 nucleotides read TGCGCCAGCAGCCAAGCCGGGGGAGTAGGAAACGGCTACACCTTC. It is translated as CASSQAGGVGNGYTF.

This sequence joins TRBV4-3 and TRBJ2-2, with no clear D. CDR3 length equals 16 residues. The V gene lost 0 bases and the J gene lost 0 bases, with 8 bases spanning the gap. Germline CDR1 LGHNA, CDR2 YSLEER. The CDR3 spells CASSQEWQANTGELFF. The CDR3 nucleotides are TGCGCCAGCAGCCAAGAGTGGCAGGCGAACACCGGGGAGCTGTTTTTT.

This chain connects TRBV13 to TRBJ2-7; possible D gene TRBD2, 6 bases. From germline, CDR1 is PRHDT and CDR2 FYEKMQ (reference sequence). V lost 5 bases and J 2 bases, leaving 13 bases between the germline ends. The length of the CDR3 is 14 residues. DNA of the CDR3: TGTGCCAGCAGCGCCCGACTAGTGACCTACGAGCAGTACTTC. Amino acid sequence: CASSARLVTYEQYF.

This chain uses TRBV19 with TRBJ1-1; unclear D gene. This CDR3 region has 14 residues. Trimming took off 5 bases at V and 0 bases at J, with 10 bases between the two ends. Germline V CDR1 and CDR2: LNHDA, SQIVND (reference sequence). The DNA for the CDR3 is TGTGCCAGTAGTCGAATACACGTGAACACTGAAGCTTTCTTT. Amino acid sequence: CASSRIHVNTEAFF.